Listed below are T cell receptor beta chains from one sample, sequenced in a study of blood T cells in healthy people across ages. Via MiXCR, TCRdb re-called the 5' RACE reads, giving one row per CDR3 protein. The sample includes some 1.6 million distinct CDR3 sequences, roughly 30% seen only once; the top ten take 10% to 12%. Sequenced input: blood. The receptors derive from a woman aged 25 to 39 in good health. Each CDR3 is given with its conserved first and last residue. D genes are given only for firm matches. Only part of the rows carry a size: once, few, many, or a class if the clone is expanded.

J gene: TRBJ2-1; clone size: .; V gene: TRBV20-1; D gene: TRBD2; CDR3 protein: CSARDWLAGYNEQFF; CDR3 DNA: TGCAGTGCTAGAGATTGGCTAGCGGGATACAATGAGCAGTTCTTC
J gene: TRBJ2-4; clone size: few; V gene: TRBV5-4; D gene: .; CDR3 protein: CTSSLGGSKNIQYF; CDR3 DNA: TGTACCAGCAGCTTGGGCGGATCCAAAAACATTCAGTACTTC
J gene: TRBJ1-2; clone size: .; V gene: TRBV20-1; D gene: TRBD1; CDR3 protein: CSATKGQAYSYGYTF; CDR3 DNA: TGCAGTGCTACAAAGGGACAGGCATACTCCTATGGCTACACCTTC
J gene: TRBJ2-1; clone size: .; V gene: TRBV29-1; D gene: .; CDR3 protein: CSGSDRLYNEQFF; CDR3 DNA: TGCAGCGGATCTGACAGACTCTACAATGAGCAGTTCTTC
J gene: TRBJ2-3; clone size: .; V gene: TRBV21-1; D gene: .; CDR3 protein: CASSWAPMRTDTRYF; CDR3 DNA: TGTGCCAGCAGCTGGGCCCCAATGAGGACAGATACGCGGTATTTT
J gene: TRBJ1-2; clone size: .; V gene: TRBV29-1; D gene: .; CDR3 protein: CSVKQAYNYGYTF; CDR3 DNA: TGCAGCGTGAAACAGGCTTATAACTATGGCTACACCTTC
J gene: TRBJ2-3; clone size: .; V gene: TRBV7-9; D gene: TRBD2; CDR3 protein: CASSRTSGLYSTDTQYF; CDR3 DNA: TGTGCCAGCAGCCGCACTAGCGGCCTCTATAGCACAGATACGCAGTATTTT
J gene: TRBJ2-3; clone size: many; V gene: TRBV12-3/TRBV12-4; D gene: TRBD1; CDR3 protein: CASTGQELRQYF; CDR3 DNA: TGTGCCAGCACCGGACAGGAGCTAAGGCAGTATTTT
J gene: TRBJ2-7; clone size: .; V gene: TRBV7-3; D gene: .; CDR3 protein: CASSEGGHDYEQYF; CDR3 DNA: TGTGCCAGCAGCGAAGGGGGGCACGACTACGAGCAGTACTTC
J gene: TRBJ1-2; clone size: .; V gene: TRBV4-1; D gene: TRBD1; CDR3 protein: CSSSHRQGEDYGYTF; CDR3 DNA: TGCTCCAGCAGCCATCGACAGGGGGAGGACTATGGCTACACCTTC
J gene: TRBJ2-5; clone size: many; V gene: TRBV10-3; D gene: .; CDR3 protein: CAISEEGDLGLEQETQYF; CDR3 DNA: TGTGCCATCAGTGAGGAGGGGGATCTGGGGCTAGAGCAAGAGACCCAGTACTTC
J gene: TRBJ2-7; clone size: .; V gene: TRBV14; D gene: .; CDR3 protein: CASGGRREGIDYEQYF; CDR3 DNA: TGTGCCAGCGGAGGAAGGAGGGAAGGGATAGACTACGAGCAGTACTTC
J gene: TRBJ2-6; clone size: .; V gene: TRBV24-1; D gene: .; CDR3 protein: CATSDYKGQFSGANVRTF; CDR3 DNA: TGTGCCACCAGTGACTACAAAGGGCAGTTCTCTGGGGCCAACGTCCGGACTTTC
J gene: TRBJ1-5; clone size: .; V gene: TRBV20-1; D gene: .; CDR3 protein: CSATEAPSPQPQHF; CDR3 DNA: TGCAGTGCTACGGAGGCGCCTTCTCCCCAGCCCCAGCATTTT
J gene: TRBJ2-1; clone size: .; V gene: TRBV29-1; D gene: .; CDR3 protein: CSVETIGKQFF; CDR3 DNA: TGCAGCGTTGAAACTATTGGGAAGCAGTTCTTC
J gene: TRBJ2-7; clone size: few; V gene: TRBV21-1; D gene: .; CDR3 protein: CASSKEGREYF; CDR3 DNA: TGTGCCAGCAGCAAAGAAGGGCGGGAGTACTTC
J gene: TRBJ2-1; clone size: .; V gene: TRBV6-5; D gene: TRBD2; CDR3 protein: CASRTLANNGQFF; CDR3 DNA: TGTGCCTCCCGCACACTAGCGAACAATGGGCAGTTCTTC
J gene: TRBJ1-5; clone size: .; V gene: TRBV15; D gene: TRBD1; CDR3 protein: CATSMQGTVDQPQHF; CDR3 DNA: TGTGCCACCAGCATGCAAGGGACAGTCGATCAGCCCCAGCATTTT
J gene: TRBJ2-7; clone size: few; V gene: TRBV6-6; D gene: .; CDR3 protein: CASSPLGGRGLEQYF; CDR3 DNA: TGTGCCAGCAGTCCATTAGGGGGGAGAGGTCTCGAGCAGTACTTC
J gene: TRBJ2-1; clone size: .; V gene: TRBV5-1; D gene: TRBD2; CDR3 protein: CASRSGGEYNEQFF; CDR3 DNA: TGCGCCAGCAGGTCGGGGGGGGAGTACAATGAGCAGTTCTTC
J gene: TRBJ1-1; clone size: .; V gene: TRBV20-1; D gene: .; CDR3 protein: CSAGAPADSEAFF; CDR3 DNA: TGCAGTGCTGGAGCCCCTGCGGACAGTGAAGCTTTCTTT
J gene: TRBJ2-5; clone size: .; V gene: TRBV30; D gene: .; CDR3 protein: CAWGTGSTPRTQYF; CDR3 DNA: TGTGCCTGGGGGACCGGATCGACCCCAAGGACCCAGTACTTC
J gene: TRBJ1-1; clone size: .; V gene: TRBV15; D gene: .; CDR3 protein: CATSRELLAGQSNTEAFF; CDR3 DNA: TGTGCCACCAGCAGAGAGCTCTTAGCAGGACAGTCGAACACTGAAGCTTTCTTT